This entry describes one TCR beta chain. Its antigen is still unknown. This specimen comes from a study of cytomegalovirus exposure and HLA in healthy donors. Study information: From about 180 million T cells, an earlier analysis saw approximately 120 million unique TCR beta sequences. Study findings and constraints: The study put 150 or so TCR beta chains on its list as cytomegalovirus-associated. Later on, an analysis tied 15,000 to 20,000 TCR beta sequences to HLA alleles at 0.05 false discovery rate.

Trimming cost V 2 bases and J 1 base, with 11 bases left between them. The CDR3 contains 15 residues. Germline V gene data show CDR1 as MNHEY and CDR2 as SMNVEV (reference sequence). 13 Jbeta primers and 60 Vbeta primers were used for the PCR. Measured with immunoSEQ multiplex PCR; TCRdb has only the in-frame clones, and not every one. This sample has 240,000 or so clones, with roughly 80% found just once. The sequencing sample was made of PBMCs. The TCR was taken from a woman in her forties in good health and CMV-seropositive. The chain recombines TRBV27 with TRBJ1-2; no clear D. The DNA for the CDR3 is TGTGCCAGCAGTTTAAGTCCACAGCTTAACTATGGCTACACCTTC. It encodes CASSLSPQLNYGYTF.